These 18 T cell receptor beta chains came from one sample sequenced in a study of blood T cell repertoires in COVID-19. Assay used: immunoSEQ multiplex PCR; TCRdb lists only in-frame clones, some missing. This sample carries some 85,000 clones, over 60% of them seen once, and the ten largest clones take about half. Sample: peripheral blood. The receptors shown here come from a human donor in a cohort sampled during active COVID-19.

This clone came up a few times. The J gene is TRBJ2-3, the V gene TRBV4-2; 10 bases match TRBD1. This CDR3 spans 15 amino acids. Germline V gene data show CDR1 as LGHNA and CDR2 as YNFKEQ. The junction had 5 bases not matched to a gene; V was cut back by 4 bases and J by 4 bases. CDR3 sequence reads: CASSRAGTGADTQYF. The CDR3 region has the DNA TGTGCCAGCAGCCGGGCTGGGACAGGGGCAGATACGCAGTATTTT.

The count of this clone is one. The chain uses TRBV28 and TRBJ2-7; the D gene is possibly TRBD2 (6 bases). The V end lost 6 bases, the J end lost 3 bases, and 15 bases lay between the germline ends. CDR1 is MDHEN, CDR2 SYDVKM, per germline. This CDR3 is built from 14 residues. CDR3 nucleotides: TGTGCCAGCAGCCGCGGAGGGCCGGTCTACGAGCAGTACTTC. This encodes CASSRGGPVYEQYF.

The chain is built from TRBV10-3 and TRBJ1-2; D is possibly TRBD1 (5 bases). Trimming took 8 bases from V and 10 from J, leaving 17 bases between them. From germline, CDR1 is ENHRY and CDR2 SYGVKD. The CDR3 covers 12 residues. CDR3 nucleotides: TGTGCCATCGGGGACTTTTCGGTGGACTACACCTTC. It codes for CAIGDFSVDYTF.

The rearrangement joins TRBV24-1 to TRBJ2-2, with 10 bases lining up with TRBD1. CDR1 and CDR2 from the germline V gene are KGHDR and SFDVKD. The CDR3 runs to 15 residues. V shed 6 bases and J 3 bases; nucleotides not matched to a gene: 3. The CDR3 spells CATSPGTGDTGELFF. Here the CDR3 DNA reads TGTGCCACCAGTCCCGGGACAGGGGACACCGGGGAGCTGTTTTTT.

In its sample, this clone was seen a few times. This chain uses TRBV19 with TRBJ2-1; 7 bases agree with TRBD2. Germline loops: CDR1 LNHDA, CDR2 SQIVND (reference sequence). Losses at the gene ends were 4 bases for V and 3 bases for J; bases not matched to a gene: 12. This CDR3 has 17 amino acids. CDR3 sequence reads: CASSTSRRGVSYNEQFF. CDR3 nucleotides: TGTGCCAGTAGTACCTCTCGCCGGGGGGTTAGCTACAATGAGCAGTTCTTC.

Concerning this clone itself: The sample holds other DNA sequences that translate to the same CDR3. The chain combines TRBV7-9 with TRBJ2-3; TRBD2 aligns across 14 bases. The CDR3 runs to 17 residues. J lost 1 base, V lost 5 bases, and 5 bases had no gene match. The germline V gene encodes CDR1 SEHNR and CDR2 FQNEAQ (reference sequence). The CDR3 DNA sequence: TGTGCCAGCAGCCCGGGACTAGCGGGAGCACGCACAGATACGCAGTATTTT. Translation: CASSPGLAGARTDTQYF.

The genes are TRBV6-5 and TRBJ2-2; 7 bases are a match to TRBD2. Per germline, CDR1 MNHEY and CDR2 SVGAGI. The CDR3 runs 15 residues. The V and J ends lost 8 bases and 6 bases, in that order; junction bases with no gene match: 12. As DNA, the CDR3 is TGTGCCAGCGGACTACTAGCCAGCGGGGCCGGGGAGCTGTTTTTT. Translation gives CASGLLASGAGELFF.

The gene calls are TRBV5-5 and TRBJ2-3; possibly TRBD2 for D (6 bases). This CDR3 region has 15 residues. V lost 0 bases, J lost 4 bases, and 12 bases lay in between. Looked up from germline, CDR1 is SGHKS and CDR2 is YYEKEE (reference sequence). CDR3 region: CASSLDGGWADTQYF. The CDR3 nucleotides are TGTGCCAGCAGCTTGGACGGGGGATGGGCAGATACGCAGTATTTT. Full variable domain (outside the CDR3, taken from reference TRBV5-5 and TRBJ2-3): DAGVTQSPTHLIKTRGQQVTLRCSPISGHKSVSWYQQVLGQGPQFIFQYYEKEERGRGNFPDRFSARQFPNYSSELNVNALLLGDSALYLCASSLDGGWADTQYFGPGTRLTVL.

This clone was seen more than once but under ten times. V and J are TRBV4-2 and TRBJ1-2; a weak D match, TRBD1 (6 bases). CDR3 length: 12 amino acids. V was cut by 3 bases and J by 7 bases, with 9 bases left in between. The V gene's germline CDR1 is LGHNA and CDR2 YNFKEQ. The CDR3, as DNA: TGTGCCAGCAGCCACACAGGGACTGGCTACACCTTC. Protein sequence: CASSHTGTGYTF.

The rearrangement uses TRBV5-1 and TRBJ1-4; the D gene is possibly TRBD1 (5 bases). This CDR3 comprises 13 residues. The germline CDR1 and CDR2 sequences are SGHRS and YFSETQ. V lost 4 bases to trimming and J lost 7 bases, with 11 bases between them. This CDR3 reads CASSPGTLEKLFF. The DNA of the CDR3 is TGCGCCAGCAGCCCAGGGACTCTTGAAAAACTGTTTTTT.

The genes are TRBV4-3 and TRBJ2-7; D may be TRBD2 (6 bases). The CDR3 totals 19 residues. With 6 bases removed from V and 3 bases from J, the gap between germline ends came to 30 bases. Germline V gene sequence: CDR1 LGHNA, CDR2 YSLEER. The CDR3 here is CASSRPVRPTAGSHYEQYF. The CDR3, as DNA: TGCGCCAGCAGTCGACCCGTTCGCCCGACCGCGGGAAGTCACTACGAGCAGTACTTC.

This chain links TRBV28 with TRBJ1-2, with 11 bases matching TRBD1. The CDR3 has 17 amino acids. Germline CDR1 is MDHEN and CDR2 is SYDVKM. V lost 4 bases and J lost 7; bases outside the gene matches: 14. In DNA form, the CDR3 reads TGTGCCAGCAGTTCCGAGTTGTGGGACAGGGGGATTCGTGGCTACACCTTC. Its protein is CASSSELWDRGIRGYTF.

The count of this clone is one. The J gene is TRBJ1-4, the V gene TRBV4-1; tentative D call: TRBD1 (6 bases). The CDR3 covers 15 residues. V was shortened by 1 base and J by 3 bases, with 9 bases between the two germline ends. Germline V gene sequence: CDR1 MGHRA, CDR2 YSYEKL. CDR3 nucleotide sequence: TGCGCCAGCAGCCAAGGGTGGACAGCTAATGAAAAACTGTTTTTT. Protein sequence: CASSQGWTANEKLFF.

The chain joins TRBV7-8 to TRBJ1-1, with D maybe TRBD1 (6 bases). This CDR3 has 13 residues. Per the germline V gene, CDR1 is SGHVS and CDR2 is FQNEAQ. V dropped 5 bases and J dropped 13 bases, with 20 bases sitting between them. This CDR3 reads CASSTNREGRGFF. The DNA for the CDR3 is TGTGCCAGCAGCACCAACAGGGAAGGACGAGGTTTCTTT.

The chain joins TRBV29-1 to TRBJ2-7; maybe TRBD1 (5 bases). V was trimmed by 7 bases and J by 4 bases, leaving 11 bases between them. CDR3 length: 11 residues. Germline loops: CDR1 SQVTM, CDR2 ANQGSEA. The CDR3 nucleotides read TGCAGCGGGATGGACACGTACGAGCAGTACTTC. The encoded protein is CSGMDTYEQYF.

The rearrangement links TRBV3-1 (or the pseudogene TRBV3-2) to TRBJ2-7; 10 nucleotides agree with TRBD1. The CDR3 is 15 amino acids. V lost 4 bases to trimming and J lost 2 bases; unmatched junction nucleotides: 5. Germline CDR1 and CDR2: LGHDT and YNNKEL (reference sequence). CDR3 sequence reads: CASSRGQGGPYEQYF. For the CDR3, the DNA is TGTGCCAGCAGCCGCGGACAGGGGGGACCCTACGAGCAGTACTTC.

V is TRBV2 and J is TRBJ2-7, with D perhaps TRBD1 (5 bases). The CDR3 contains 11 residues. V was cut by 6 bases and J by 6 bases, with 9 bases left in between. Germline values: CDR1 SNHLY, CDR2 FYNNEI. The CDR3 DNA reads as TGTGCCAGCAGGACAGACGGCGAGCAGTACTTC. Translated: CASRTDGEQYF.

The V and J genes are TRBV5-1 and TRBJ2-3, with D perhaps matching TRBD2 (6 bases). The germline V and J ends were trimmed by 0 bases and 0 bases, with 11 bases remaining between them. The CDR3 runs 16 residues. CDR1 and CDR2 from the germline V gene are SGHRS and YFSETQ. Here the CDR3 DNA reads TGCGCCAGCAGCTTGGAAGCTGGGACTAGCACAGATACGCAGTATTTT. Amino acids: CASSLEAGTSTDTQYF.